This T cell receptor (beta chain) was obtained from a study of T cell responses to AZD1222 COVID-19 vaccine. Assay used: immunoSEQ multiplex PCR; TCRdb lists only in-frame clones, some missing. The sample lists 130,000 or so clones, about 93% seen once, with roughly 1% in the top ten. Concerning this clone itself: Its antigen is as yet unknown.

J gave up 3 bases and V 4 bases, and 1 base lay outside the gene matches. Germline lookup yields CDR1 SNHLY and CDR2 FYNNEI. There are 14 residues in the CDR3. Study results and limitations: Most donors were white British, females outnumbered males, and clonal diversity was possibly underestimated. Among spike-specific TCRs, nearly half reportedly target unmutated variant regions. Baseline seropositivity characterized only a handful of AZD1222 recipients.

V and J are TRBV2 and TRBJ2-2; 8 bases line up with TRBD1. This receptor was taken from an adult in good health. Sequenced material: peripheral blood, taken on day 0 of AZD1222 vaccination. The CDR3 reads CASSGQGHTGELFF. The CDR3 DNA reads TGTGCCAGCAGTGGACAGGGGCACACCGGGGAGCTGTTTTTT.